The rows below give T cell receptor beta chains drawn from one sample of a study of PD-1 blockade in classical Hodgkin lymphoma. Sequencing used immunoSEQ multiplex PCR; TCRdb keeps in-frame clones, though not all of them. Of 15,000 to 20,000 clones detected, 82% appear once; the ten largest clones hold 27%. Here the sequenced sample was peripheral blood mononuclear cells (PBMCs), taken before the second cycle of nivolumab. The receptors shown here come from a human donor with classical Hodgkin lymphoma. Both conserved end residues are part of each CDR3. D genes are given only for firm matches. Clone size is stated in some rows and not others, as once, few, many or a class when expanded.

V	J	D	size	length	CDR3	DNA
TRBV5-1	TRBJ1-4	-	-	15	CASSLAQGSVEKLFF	TGCGCCAGCAGCTTGGCACAGGGCTCGGTTGAAAAACTGTTTTTT
TRBV5-1	TRBJ2-7	TRBD1	once	14	CASSSGQSSYEQYF	TGCGCCAGCAGCTCGGGACAGAGCTCCTACGAGCAGTACTTC
TRBV7-9	TRBJ2-5	TRBD1	-	15	CASSTGTGPQETQYF	TGTGCCAGCAGCACGGGGACAGGGCCTCAAGAGACCCAGTACTTC
TRBV9	TRBJ2-7	TRBD1	-	15	CASSISGTGQYEQYF	TGTGCCAGCAGCATTTCCGGGACAGGGCAGTACGAGCAGTACTTC
TRBV7-3	TRBJ1-1	-	-	14	CASSPPGGNTEAFF	TGTGCCAGCAGCCCCCCGGGGGGGAACACTGAAGCTTTCTTT
TRBV29-1	TRBJ1-1	-	-	14	CSVDLAGGSTEAFF	TGCAGCGTTGACCTTGCCGGGGGAAGCACTGAAGCTTTCTTT
TRBV5-4	TRBJ2-7	-	-	14	CASSLGGSSYEQYF	TGTGCCAGCAGCTTGGGGGGGAGCTCCTACGAGCAGTACTTC
TRBV5-1	TRBJ2-2	-	-	15	CASGSLGRNTGELFF	TGCGCCAGCGGATCCCTAGGACGGAACACCGGGGAGCTGTTTTTT
TRBV5-1	TRBJ2-5	-	-	15	CASSATDGGYETQYF	TGCGCCAGCAGCGCGACCGATGGGGGGTACGAGACCCAGTACTTC
TRBV7-8	TRBJ2-7	TRBD1	-	15	CASSLRQGPSYEQYF	TGTGCCAGCAGCTTACGACAGGGGCCCAGCTACGAGCAGTACTTC
TRBV25-1	TRBJ2-1	-	-	15	CASSRGRGPYNEQFF	TGTGCCAGCAGTCGCGGGCGGGGCCCCTACAATGAGCAGTTCTTC
TRBV7-3	TRBJ2-2	-	-	14	CASSPTSGAGELFF	TGTGCCAGCAGCCCAACTTCCGGCGCCGGGGAGCTGTTTTTT
TRBV6-5	TRBJ2-1	-	-	13	CASSNRQNNEQFF	TGTGCCAGCAGTAACCGACAGAACAATGAGCAGTTCTTC
TRBV2	TRBJ1-6	-	few	13	CASTPTRDSPLHF	TGTGCCAGCACTCCTACACGAGATTCACCCCTCCACTTT
TRBV6-5	TRBJ2-7	TRBD2	-	16	CASSYSLAGGYYEQYF	TGTGCCAGCAGTTACTCCTTAGCGGGGGGCTACTACGAGCAGTACTTC
TRBV5-6	TRBJ2-7	-	few	16	CASSWVIDALGDEQYF	TGTGCCAGCAGCTGGGTGATTGACGCTCTAGGGGACGAGCAGTACTTC
TRBV2	TRBJ2-7	-	-	14	CASRGVQSGNEQYF	TGTGCCAGCAGAGGGGTACAAAGTGGGAACGAGCAGTACTTC
TRBV7-8	TRBJ1-1	-	-	15	CASSLARQLNTEAFF	TGTGCCAGCAGCTTAGCTAGACAGCTGAACACTGAAGCTTTCTTT
TRBV11-2	TRBJ2-1	TRBD2	-	14	CASSLDRAGNEQFF	TGTGCCAGCAGCTTAGATCGAGCGGGAAATGAGCAGTTCTTC
TRBV19	TRBJ1-6	-	-	16	CASSTAPTGYNSPLHF	TGTGCCAGTAGTACCGCACCAACAGGTTATAATTCACCCCTCCACTTT
TRBV5-4	TRBJ2-3	-	-	15	CASSLIFSGPDTQYF	TGTGCCAGCAGCTTAATATTCTCCGGACCAGATACGCAGTATTTT
TRBV7-2	TRBJ2-1	-	-	15	CASSSDLGGQGEQFF	TGTGCCAGCAGCTCCGACCTAGGGGGGCAGGGTGAGCAGTTCTTC
TRBV9	TRBJ2-1	-	-	14	CASSVGGALNEQFF	TGTGCCAGCAGCGTAGGGGGGGCATTGAATGAGCAGTTCTTC
TRBV28	TRBJ2-2	-	few	15	CASSSSAVYTGELFF	TGTGCCAGCAGCTCATCGGCCGTATACACCGGGGAGCTGTTTTTT
TRBV27	TRBJ1-6	-	once	17	CASSYKLFGTNNSPLHF	TGTGCCAGCAGTTACAAGCTGTTCGGGACGAACAATTCACCCCTCCACTTT
TRBV28	TRBJ2-7	-	-	13	CASSSYVASEQYF	TGTGCCAGCAGTTCCTATGTCGCTAGTGAGCAGTACTTC
TRBV10-3	TRBJ1-2	TRBD1	-	14	CASRATGANYGYTF	TGTGCCTCACGGGCGACAGGGGCCAACTATGGCTACACCTTC
TRBV30	TRBJ2-3	-	-	13	CAGSRTSTDTQYF	TGTGCCGGCTCTAGGACCAGCACAGATACGCAGTATTTT
TRBV15	TRBJ2-6	TRBD2	-	19	CATSSGLAGISSGANVLTF	TGTGCCACCAGCTCGGGACTAGCGGGGATCAGCTCTGGGGCCAACGTCCTGACTTTC
TRBV4-3	TRBJ1-2	-	-	14	CASSQGEANYGYTF	TGCGCCAGCAGCCAAGGGGAAGCTAACTATGGCTACACCTTC
TRBV5-1	TRBJ2-5	-	-	14	CASSSSSGVETQYF	TGCGCCAGCAGCTCCAGTTCGGGAGTAGAGACCCAGTACTTC
TRBV4-3	TRBJ2-2	-	-	15	CASSRQSRPPGELFF	TGCGCCAGCAGCCGGCAAAGCAGGCCCCCCGGGGAGCTGTTTTTT
TRBV6-5	TRBJ2-7	-	-	13	CASSYDRGFEQYF	TGTGCCAGCAGTTACGATCGAGGTTTCGAGCAGTACTTC
TRBV7-9	TRBJ1-3	TRBD1	-	16	CASSPLTGGLGNTIYF	TGTGCCAGCAGCCCCCTGACAGGGGGGTTGGGAAACACCATATATTTT
TRBV7-2	TRBJ2-3	-	-	14	CASSLGRRTDTQYF	TGTGCCAGCAGCTTAGGCCGGCGCACAGATACGCAGTATTTT
TRBV7-7	TRBJ2-5	-	once	13	CASSTGRKETQYF	TGTGCTAGCAGCACGGGACGGAAAGAGACCCAGTACTTC
TRBV18	TRBJ1-1	-	-	16	CASSPSSGGEGTEAFF	TGTGCCAGCTCACCATCGTCGGGGGGGGAGGGCACTGAAGCTTTCTTT
TRBV7-9	TRBJ2-1	-	-	15	CASSFDVGSYNEQFF	TGTGCCAGCAGCTTCGACGTAGGCTCCTACAATGAGCAGTTCTTC
TRBV5-1	TRBJ2-4	TRBD2	-	16	CASSSLAGGAENIQYF	TGCGCCAGCAGCTCACTAGCCGGGGGGGCAGAAAACATTCAGTACTTC
TRBV10-2	TRBJ2-1	TRBD2	-	14	CASSESSGAFEQFF	TGCGCCAGCAGTGAGTCTAGCGGGGCTTTTGAGCAGTTCTTC
TRBV9	TRBJ1-2	TRBD1	few	15	CASSGRQGAGYGYTF	TGTGCCAGCAGCGGCAGACAGGGGGCAGGCTATGGCTACACCTTC
TRBV4-1	TRBJ2-3	-	-	16	CASSQVLGKRADTQYF	TGCGCCAGCAGCCAAGTTCTAGGCAAGAGGGCAGATACGCAGTATTTT
TRBV7-3	TRBJ1-6	-	-	14	CASSLMGMGSPLHF	TGTGCCAGCAGCTTAATGGGGATGGGGTCACCCCTCCACTTT
TRBV7-2	TRBJ2-3	-	few	14	CASSYWGRTDTQYF	TGTGCCAGCAGCTATTGGGGGCGCACAGATACGCAGTATTTT
TRBV25-1	TRBJ2-3	-	-	15	CASSESGSWTDKQYF	TGTGCCAGCAGTGAATCCGGTAGTTGGACAGATAAGCAGTATTTT
TRBV7-9	TRBJ1-6	-	-	15	CASSLGSSYNSPLHF	TGTGCCAGCAGCTTAGGGAGCTCCTATAATTCACCCCTCCACTTT
TRBV19	TRBJ2-2	-	-	12	CASSSDTGELFF	TGTGCCAGTAGTTCTGACACCGGGGAGCTGTTTTTT
TRBV4-2	TRBJ2-7	-	-	15	CASSQEDGGPHEQYF	TGTGCCAGCAGCCAAGAGGACGGGGGGCCCCACGAGCAGTACTTC
TRBV18	TRBJ1-4	-	few	16	CASSPLGGATNEKLFF	TGTGCCAGCTCACCACTGGGCGGCGCAACTAATGAAAAACTGTTTTTT
TRBV5-1	TRBJ2-7	-	few	14	CASSAISPAYEQYF	TGCGCCAGCAGTGCGATCTCTCCAGCCTACGAGCAGTACTTC
TRBV15	TRBJ2-5	TRBD1	-	16	CATSSNFGQGKETQYF	TGTGCCACCAGCAGTAATTTCGGACAGGGCAAAGAGACCCAGTACTTC
TRBV5-4	TRBJ2-7	-	few	15	CASSPEDRPSYEQYF	TGTGCCAGCAGCCCAGAGGACAGACCCTCCTACGAGCAGTACTTC
TRBV18	TRBJ1-1	-	-	12	CASSPQNTEAFF	TGTGCCAGCTCACCACAGAACACTGAAGCTTTCTTT
TRBV5-4	TRBJ2-1	TRBD2	-	15	CASSSAGGGSNEQFF	TGTGCCAGCAGCTCGGCGGGCGGGGGGTCAAATGAGCAGTTCTTC
TRBV6-5	TRBJ1-1	TRBD1	-	15	CASSPRDRGNTEAFF	TGTGCCAGCAGCCCCCGCGACAGGGGGAACACTGAAGCTTTCTTT